One sample yielded the 20 T cell receptor beta chains listed below, sequenced in a study of vaccination effects on CD4 cells after COVID-19. Antigen-specific CD4+ T cells were first expanded with viral peptide pools by the ViraFEST assay and only then sequenced. Scientists isolated CD4+ T cells after a roughly 10-day culture period ended. All vaccine recipients tested negative for nucleocapsid antibodies and had never contracted SARS-CoV-2 infection. Only in-frame clones appear in the TCRdb table, and some are missing; sequencing was by immunoSEQ multiplex PCR. This table has around 63,000 clones, 70% to 85% appearing once. The antigens of these receptors remain unknown. Sequences were derived from CD4+ T cells from PBMCs cultured with HCoV-OC43 spike peptides, sampled before COVID-19 vaccination. Subset noted: HCoV-OC43 spike overlapping peptide pool stimulation. The source of these receptors is a human donor who received a COVID-19 vaccine.

The V and J genes are TRBV7-9 and TRBJ2-3; D gene uncertain. V lost 4 bases and J lost 0, with 11 bases in between. This CDR3 is 15 amino acids long. The V gene's germline CDR1 is SEHNR and CDR2 FQNEAQ (reference sequence). The CDR3 sequence is CASSSLVKSTDTQYF. The DNA for the CDR3 is TGTGCCAGCAGCTCCCTAGTGAAAAGCACAGATACGCAGTATTTT. Full variable domain (missing parts from reference TRBV7-9 and TRBJ2-3): DTGVSQNPRHKITKRGQNVTFRCDPISEHNRLYWYRQTLGQGPEFLTYFQNEAQLEKSRLLSDRFSAERPKGSFSTLEIQRTEQGDSAMYLCASSSLVKSTDTQYFGPGTRLTVL.

This chain joins TRBV28 and TRBJ1-1, with 8 bases matching TRBD1. CDR1 and CDR2 from the germline V gene are MDHEN and SYDVKM. The ends lost 1 base at V and 2 bases at J; junction bases unmatched: 3. The CDR3 length is 15 residues. CDR3 DNA: TGTGCCAGCAGTTTATTGGACAGGGACAACACTGAAGCTTTCTTT. Translated, it gives CASSLLDRDNTEAFF. Complete variable domain (other parts from reference TRBV28 and TRBJ1-1): DVKVTQSSRYLVKRTGEKVFLECVQDMDHENMFWYRQDPGLGLRLIYFSYDVKMKEKGDIPEGYSVSREKKERFSLILESASTNQTSMYLCASSLLDRDNTEAFFGQGTRLTVV.

This chain's CDR3 is CASSNPGQATEAFF. DNA for the CDR3: TGTGCCAGCAGTAATCCGGGACAGGCGACTGAAGCTTTCTTT. The rearrangement links TRBV2 to TRBJ1-1, with TRBD1 matching over 8 bases. The V and J ends lost 5 bases and 5 bases, in that order; junction bases with no gene match: 7. CDR1 is SNHLY, CDR2 FYNNEI, per germline. CDR3 length: 14 amino acids. Combining the CDR3 with reference TRBV2 and TRBJ1-1 gives the whole variable domain EPEVTQTPSHQVTQMGQEVILRCVPISNHLYFYWYRQILGQKVEFLVSFYNNEISEKSEIFDDQFSVERPDGSNFTLKIRSTKLEDSAMYFCASSNPGQATEAFFGQGTRLTVV.

J is TRBJ2-2 and V is TRBV30; D is tentatively TRBD1 or TRBD2 (6 bases each). V was trimmed by 3 bases and J by 7 bases, leaving 21 bases between them. The CDR3 runs 16 residues. Germline-derived CDR1 and CDR2 are GTSNPN and SVGIG (reference sequence). The CDR3 loop is CAWRPRGLGNGGELFF. For the CDR3, the DNA is TGTGCCTGGAGGCCCCGGGGGCTTGGGAATGGCGGGGAGCTGTTTTTT.

The chain combines TRBV9 with TRBJ1-2, with 8 bases that match TRBD1. V gave up 0 bases and J gave up 6 bases; unmatched junction bases: 7. This CDR3 has 15 residues. Looked up from germline, CDR1 is SGDLS and CDR2 is YYNGEE. The CDR3 here is CASSVALGQGDGYTF. The CDR3 coding sequence is TGTGCCAGCAGCGTAGCTCTTGGACAGGGTGATGGCTACACCTTC.

This clone has just one count. V and J are TRBV7-2 and TRBJ2-7; no clear D gene. V was cut by 1 base and J by 2 bases, with 9 bases left in between. CDR3 size: 14 residues. CDR1 SGHTA and CDR2 FQGNSA come from the germline V gene. The CDR3 nucleotides are TGTGCCAGCAGCTTAGTAGCCGGAGCCTACGAGCAGTACGTC. Translated: CASSLVAGAYEQYV.

Of note for this clone: The same CDR3 arises from other DNA sequences in this sample as well. CDR3 residues: CASSAGLAGGQNEQFF. For the CDR3, the DNA is TGTGCCAGCAGCGCCGGACTAGCGGGGGGGCAAAATGAGCAGTTCTTC. V usage is TRBV9 and J usage is TRBJ2-1; TRBD2 aligns across 15 bases. Unmatched junction bases numbered 5, after V lost 3 bases and J lost 7 bases. Germline values: CDR1 SGDLS, CDR2 YYNGEE. This CDR3 is 16 amino acids long.

This clone was counted a single time. The chain links TRBV4-3 to TRBJ1-4, with D unclear. V was cut by 5 bases and J by 0 bases, with 16 bases left in between. The CDR3 contains 17 residues. CDR1 and CDR2 from the germline V gene are LGHNA and YSLEER. The CDR3 here is CASSEPVGFATNEKLFF. The DNA for the CDR3 is TGCGCCAGCAGCGAACCCGTGGGGTTTGCAACTAATGAAAAACTGTTTTTT.

In DNA, the CDR3 is TGCGCCAGCAGTGTTGGTGGGGGGGTGCTGAACACTGAAGCTTTCTTT. This sequence encodes CASSVGGGVLNTEAFF. The V gene is TRBV10-2, the J gene TRBJ1-1; possibly TRBD1 for D (5 bases). The germline gives CDR1 WSHSY, CDR2 SAAADI. Trimming took off 4 bases at V and 0 bases at J, with 15 bases between the two ends. The CDR3 has 16 amino acids.

The J gene is TRBJ2-3, the V gene TRBV5-1; no definite D call. The V end was cut by 4 bases, the J end by 0 bases, with 15 bases between. The CDR3 consists of 16 residues. Per germline, CDR1 SGHRS and CDR2 YFSETQ. The CDR3 DNA sequence: TGCGCCAGCAGCGCCGACGGACGCCGAAGCACAGATACGCAGTATTTT. As protein: CASSADGRRSTDTQYF.

This clone occurred a few times. The genes are TRBV19 and TRBJ2-1, with 12 bases lining up with TRBD2. CDR1 is LNHDA, CDR2 SQIVND, per germline (reference sequence). The CDR3 consists of 16 residues. The junction had 9 bases not matched to a gene; V was cut back by 3 bases and J by 9 bases. CDR3 nucleotides: TGTGCCAGTAGTATCCGATCTAGCGGGGGGGTCGGTGAGCAGTTCTTC. It encodes CASSIRSSGGVGEQFF. The whole variable domain, filled in from reference TRBV19 and TRBJ2-1, reads DGGITQSPKYLFRKEGQNVTLSCEQNLNHDAMYWYRQDPGQGLRLIYYSQIVNDFQKGDIAEGYSVSREKKESFPLTVTSAQKNPTAFYLCASSIRSSGGVGEQFFGPGTRLTVL.

This chain joins TRBV6-1 and TRBJ1-3; D is ambiguous. Germline V gene data show CDR1 as MNHNS and CDR2 as SASEGT. The CDR3 spans 16 residues. Deletions cut 1 base from V and 4 bases from J, with 14 bases between. The CDR3 nucleotides read TGTGCCAGCAGTGAAGAGAGGGCCCTAGGGGGAAACACCATATATTTT. Protein: CASSEERALGGNTIYF.

This clone turned up a few times. The rearrangement links TRBV28 to TRBJ1-2; D is undetermined. CDR3 length: 12 amino acids. The germline gives CDR1 MDHEN, CDR2 SYDVKM. The V and J ends lost 3 bases and 1 base respectively, with 3 bases between them. CDR3 sequence reads: CASSLVNYGYTF. CDR3 nucleotide sequence: TGTGCCAGCAGTTTGGTTAACTATGGCTACACCTTC.

V and J are TRBV10-2 and TRBJ2-5; D is perhaps TRBD2 (6 bases). The V end lost 0 bases, the J end lost 2 bases, and 13 bases lay between the germline ends. Germline lookup yields CDR1 WSHSY and CDR2 SAAADI. The CDR3 sequence is 16 residues long. CDR3 in amino acids: CASSESGGAGQETQYF. CDR3 nucleotide sequence: TGCGCCAGCAGTGAGTCGGGGGGAGCAGGACAAGAGACCCAGTACTTC.

The chain employs TRBV5-4 and TRBJ2-7; tentatively, D is TRBD1 (6 bases). CDR3 length: 14 amino acids. The germline gives CDR1 SGHNT, CDR2 YYREEE (reference sequence). Trimming shortened V by 4 bases and J by 5 bases, and 16 bases separated the two germline ends. This chain's CDR3 is CASSKQGRIDEQYV. Written as DNA, the CDR3 is TGTGCCAGCAGCAAACAGGGTCGGATAGACGAGCAGTACGTC.

The DNA for the CDR3 is TGTGCCTCCCAGCGGGGAAGCACAGATACGCAGTATTTT. Protein sequence: CASQRGSTDTQYF. The chain has TRBV15 and TRBJ2-3; 7 bases line up with TRBD2. This CDR3 is 13 amino acids long. CDR1 is LNHNV, CDR2 YYDKDF, per germline (reference sequence). J gave up 0 bases and V 11 bases, and 5 bases lay outside the gene matches.

The chain has TRBV5-5 and TRBJ2-7; either TRBD1 or TRBD2 may fit D (5 bases each). The V end lost 0 bases, the J end lost 3 bases, and 7 bases lay between the germline ends. Germline CDR1 SGHKS, CDR2 YYEKEE (reference sequence). This CDR3 contains 13 residues. Written as DNA, the CDR3 is TGTGCCAGCAGCTTGGTGGGGGTCTACGAGCAGTACGTC. It specifies CASSLVGVYEQYV.

This clone was seen a single time. CDR3 amino acids: CASSPPGFVEKATQYF. The CDR3 DNA reads TGTGCCAGCTCACCACCTGGATTTGTAGAGAAGGCGACCCAGTACTTC. The chain has TRBV18 and TRBJ2-5, with D unclear. The ends were cut back, 0 bases at V and 7 bases at J, with 18 bases in the middle. Germline-derived CDR1 and CDR2 are KGHSH and LQKENI. This CDR3 region has 16 residues. Full variable domain (remainder filled in from reference TRBV18 and TRBJ2-5): NAGVMQNPRHLVRRRGQEARLRCSPMKGHSHVYWYRQLPEEGLKFMVYLQKENIIDESGMPKERFSAEFPKEGPSILRIQQVVRGDSAAYFCASSPPGFVEKATQYFGPGTRLLVL.

The DNA for the CDR3 is TGTGCCAGCAGCCTGGGAACTAACACTGAAGCTTTCTTT. Translating it yields CASSLGTNTEAFF. The chain uses TRBV12-3 or TRBV12-4 and TRBJ1-1; no clear D gene. V lost 6 bases and J lost 2, with 10 bases in between. The CDR3 totals 13 residues.

The chain links TRBV28 to TRBJ2-3, with D tentatively TRBD1 (6 bases). From germline, CDR1 is MDHEN and CDR2 SYDVKM. V was clipped by 3 bases and J by 0 bases, with 13 bases between them. CDR3 length: 16 residues. The CDR3 sequence is CASSFYRATSTDTQYF. The CDR3 nucleotides read TGTGCCAGCAGTTTTTACAGGGCCACTAGCACAGATACGCAGTATTTT.